This is a list of T cell receptor beta chains from one sample in a study of CD8 T cells in ankylosing spondylitis. TCRdb re-derived calls from the 5' RACE reads in MiXCR, one entry per CDR3 protein. In the table there are 200,000 to 250,000 distinct CDR3 sequences, about 7% of which are singletons. Material: blood, either unsorted or a sorted T cell fraction (not recorded which). These receptor sequences come from a male donor with ankylosing spondylitis. The CDR3 runs from the conserved cysteine through the conserved F or W. D genes are given only for firm matches. A row's size may be missing; if present it is once, few, many or a size class.

cdr3_nt: TGTGCCATCAGAGACAAACAGGGGAAGAACACTGAAGCTTTCTTT; cdr3_aa: CAIRDKQGKNTEAFF; v_call: TRBV10-3; clone_size: many; d_call: TRBD1; j_call: TRBJ1-1
cdr3_nt: TGTGCCAGCAGCTTGGGAGGCAGTTGGACGGATACGCAGTATTTT; cdr3_aa: CASSLGGSWTDTQYF; v_call: TRBV7-9; clone_size: many; d_call: NA; j_call: TRBJ2-3
cdr3_nt: TGTGCCAGCGGGGGACAGGGGGCTGTCGCTTTCTTT; cdr3_aa: CASGGQGAVAFF; v_call: TRBV9; clone_size: many; d_call: TRBD1; j_call: TRBJ1-1
cdr3_nt: TGCGCCAGCAGCCAAGGGCTAGCGGGAGATACGCAGTATTTT; cdr3_aa: CASSQGLAGDTQYF; v_call: TRBV4-3; clone_size: many; d_call: TRBD2; j_call: TRBJ2-3
cdr3_nt: TGTGCCAGCAGTGGAGGACAGGCCCTAAACACTGAAGCTTTCTTT; cdr3_aa: CASSGGQALNTEAFF; v_call: TRBV27; clone_size: many; d_call: TRBD1; j_call: TRBJ1-1
cdr3_nt: TGCAGTGCTAGCGAGGGACACTGGAATGAAAAACTGTTTTTT; cdr3_aa: CSASEGHWNEKLFF; v_call: TRBV20-1; clone_size: many; d_call: NA; j_call: TRBJ1-4
cdr3_nt: TGCAGCGTCCCCCTTAGCGGAAACGGGTACAATGAGCAGTTCTTC; cdr3_aa: CSVPLSGNGYNEQFF; v_call: TRBV29-1; clone_size: many; d_call: NA; j_call: TRBJ2-1
cdr3_nt: TGCGCCAGCAGCCAAGATCGGGCAGGCTCTGGAAACACCATATATTTT; cdr3_aa: CASSQDRAGSGNTIYF; v_call: TRBV4-3; clone_size: NA; d_call: NA; j_call: TRBJ1-3
cdr3_nt: TGCAGTGCTAGAGACTCCGGGAGCTACTACGAGCAGTACTTC; cdr3_aa: CSARDSGSYYEQYF; v_call: TRBV20-1; clone_size: many; d_call: NA; j_call: TRBJ2-7
cdr3_nt: TGTGCCAGCAGCTTACCCGGACAGACCAACACTGAAGCTTTCTTT; cdr3_aa: CASSLPGQTNTEAFF; v_call: TRBV7-9; clone_size: many; d_call: NA; j_call: TRBJ1-1
cdr3_nt: TGCAGCGTTGAGACGGATTCCTACGAGCAGTACTTC; cdr3_aa: CSVETDSYEQYF; v_call: TRBV29-1; clone_size: NA; d_call: NA; j_call: TRBJ2-7